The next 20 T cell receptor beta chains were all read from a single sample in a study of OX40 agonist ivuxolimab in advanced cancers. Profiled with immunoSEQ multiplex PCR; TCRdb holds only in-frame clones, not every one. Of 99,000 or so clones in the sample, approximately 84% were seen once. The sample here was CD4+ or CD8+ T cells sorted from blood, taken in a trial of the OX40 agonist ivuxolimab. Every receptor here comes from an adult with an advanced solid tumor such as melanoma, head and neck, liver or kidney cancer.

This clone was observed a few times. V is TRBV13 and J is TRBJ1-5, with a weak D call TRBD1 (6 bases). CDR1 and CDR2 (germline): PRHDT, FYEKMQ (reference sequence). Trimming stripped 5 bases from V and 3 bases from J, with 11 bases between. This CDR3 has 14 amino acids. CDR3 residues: CASSLTGSNQPQHF. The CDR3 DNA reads TGTGCCAGCAGCCTAACAGGGTCCAATCAGCCCCAGCATTTT.

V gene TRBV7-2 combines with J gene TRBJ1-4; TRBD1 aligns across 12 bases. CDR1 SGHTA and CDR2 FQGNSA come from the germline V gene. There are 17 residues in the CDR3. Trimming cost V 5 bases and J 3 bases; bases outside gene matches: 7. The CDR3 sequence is CASSTPGQGAANEKLFF. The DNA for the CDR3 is TGTGCCAGCAGCACTCCGGGACAGGGGGCGGCTAATGAAAAACTGTTTTTT.

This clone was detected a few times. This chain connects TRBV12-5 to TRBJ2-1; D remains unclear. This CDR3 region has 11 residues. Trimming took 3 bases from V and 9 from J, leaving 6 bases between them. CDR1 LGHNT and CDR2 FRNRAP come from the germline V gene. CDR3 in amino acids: CASGLESEQFF. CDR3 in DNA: TGTGCTAGTGGTTTAGAGAGTGAGCAGTTCTTC.

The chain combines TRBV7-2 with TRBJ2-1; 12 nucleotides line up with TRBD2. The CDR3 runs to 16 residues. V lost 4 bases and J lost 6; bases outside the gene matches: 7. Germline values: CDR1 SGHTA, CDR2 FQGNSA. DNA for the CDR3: TGTGCCAGCAGCTCGACGACTAGCGGGAGACGCAATGAGCAGTTCTTC. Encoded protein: CASSSTTSGRRNEQFF. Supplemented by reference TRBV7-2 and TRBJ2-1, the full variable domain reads GAGVSQSPSNKVTEKGKDVELRCDPISGHTALYWYRQSLGQGLEFLIYFQGNSAPDKSGLPSDRFSAERTGGSVSTLTIQRTQQEDSAVYLCASSSTTSGRRNEQFFGPGTRLTVL.

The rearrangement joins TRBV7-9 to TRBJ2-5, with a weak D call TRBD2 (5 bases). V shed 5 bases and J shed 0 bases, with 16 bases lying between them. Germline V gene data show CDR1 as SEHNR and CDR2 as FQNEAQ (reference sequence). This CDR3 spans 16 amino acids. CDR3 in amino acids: CASSPLDSGNQETQYF. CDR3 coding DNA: TGTGCCAGCAGCCCCTTGGACTCCGGAAACCAAGAGACCCAGTACTTC.

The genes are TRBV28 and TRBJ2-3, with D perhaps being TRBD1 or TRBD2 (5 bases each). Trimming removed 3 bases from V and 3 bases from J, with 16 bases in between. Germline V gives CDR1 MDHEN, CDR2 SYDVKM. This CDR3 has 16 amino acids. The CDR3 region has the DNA TGTGCCAGCAGTTTCGAGGGGCGTCGGACAACAGATACGCAGTATTTT. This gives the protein CASSFEGRRTTDTQYF.

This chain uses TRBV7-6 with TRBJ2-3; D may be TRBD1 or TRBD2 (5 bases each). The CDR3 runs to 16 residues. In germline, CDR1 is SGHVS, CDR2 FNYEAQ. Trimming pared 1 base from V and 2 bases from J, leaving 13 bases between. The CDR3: CASSLERGSDTDTQYF. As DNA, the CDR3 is TGTGCCAGCAGCTTAGAGAGGGGCTCCGACACAGATACGCAGTATTTT.

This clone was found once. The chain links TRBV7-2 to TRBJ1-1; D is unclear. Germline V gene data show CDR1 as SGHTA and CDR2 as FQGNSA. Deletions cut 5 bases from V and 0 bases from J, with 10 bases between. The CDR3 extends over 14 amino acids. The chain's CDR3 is CASSPLGLNTEAFF. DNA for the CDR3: TGTGCCAGCAGCCCCCTGGGATTGAACACTGAAGCTTTCTTT.

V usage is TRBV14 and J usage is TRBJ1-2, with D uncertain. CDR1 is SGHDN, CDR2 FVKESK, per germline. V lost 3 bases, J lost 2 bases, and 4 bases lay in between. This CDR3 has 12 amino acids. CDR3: CASSQRNYGYTF. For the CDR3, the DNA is TGTGCCAGCAGCCAGCGAAACTATGGCTACACCTTC. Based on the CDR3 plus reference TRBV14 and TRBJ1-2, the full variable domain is EAGVTQFPSHSVIEKGQTVTLRCDPISGHDNLYWYRRVMGKEIKFLLHFVKESKQDESGMPNNRFLAERTGGTYSTLKVQPAELEDSGVYFCASSQRNYGYTFGSGTRLTVV.

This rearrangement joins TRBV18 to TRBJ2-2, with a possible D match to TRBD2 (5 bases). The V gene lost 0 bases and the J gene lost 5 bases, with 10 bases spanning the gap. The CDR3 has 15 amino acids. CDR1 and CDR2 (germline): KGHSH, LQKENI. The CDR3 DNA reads TGTGCCAGCTCACCACCGGTCGCGGGTACCGGGGAGCTGTTTTTT. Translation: CASSPPVAGTGELFF.

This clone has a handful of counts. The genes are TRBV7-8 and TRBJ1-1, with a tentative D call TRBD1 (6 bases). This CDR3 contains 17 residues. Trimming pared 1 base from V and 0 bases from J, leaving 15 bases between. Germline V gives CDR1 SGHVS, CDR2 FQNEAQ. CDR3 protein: CASSLVGAGTMNTEAFF. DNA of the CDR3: TGTGCCAGCAGCTTAGTAGGGGCCGGGACAATGAACACTGAAGCTTTCTTT.

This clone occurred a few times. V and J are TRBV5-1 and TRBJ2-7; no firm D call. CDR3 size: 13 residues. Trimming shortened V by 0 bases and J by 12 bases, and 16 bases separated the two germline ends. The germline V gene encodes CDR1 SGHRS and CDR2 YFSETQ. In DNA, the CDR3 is TGCGCCAGCAGCTTGGCCGGCATCCAAGGTCCGTACTTC. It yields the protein CASSLAGIQGPYF.

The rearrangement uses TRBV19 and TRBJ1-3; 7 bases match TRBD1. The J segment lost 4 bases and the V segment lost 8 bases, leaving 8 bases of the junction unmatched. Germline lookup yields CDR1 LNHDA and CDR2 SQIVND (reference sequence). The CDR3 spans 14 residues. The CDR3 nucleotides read TGTGCCAGTCATCCGGACAGGCCAGGAAACACCATATATTTT. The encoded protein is CASHPDRPGNTIYF.

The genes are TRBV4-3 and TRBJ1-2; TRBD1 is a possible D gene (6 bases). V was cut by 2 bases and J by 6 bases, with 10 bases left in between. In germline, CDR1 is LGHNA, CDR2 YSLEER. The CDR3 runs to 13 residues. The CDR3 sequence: CASSQRQVDGYTF. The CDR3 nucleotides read TGCGCCAGCAGCCAACGACAGGTAGATGGCTACACCTTC.

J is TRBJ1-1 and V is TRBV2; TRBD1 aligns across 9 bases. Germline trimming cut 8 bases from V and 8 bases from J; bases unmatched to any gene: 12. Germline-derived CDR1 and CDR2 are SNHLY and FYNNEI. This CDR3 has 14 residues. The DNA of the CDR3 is TGTGCCAGCGGCTTCGGGACAGGGTCCATAGAAGCTTTCTTT. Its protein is CASGFGTGSIEAFF. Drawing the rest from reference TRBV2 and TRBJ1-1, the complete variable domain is EPEVTQTPSHQVTQMGQEVILRCVPISNHLYFYWYRQILGQKVEFLVSFYNNEISEKSEIFDDQFSVERPDGSNFTLKIRSTKLEDSAMYFCASGFGTGSIEAFFGQGTRLTVV.

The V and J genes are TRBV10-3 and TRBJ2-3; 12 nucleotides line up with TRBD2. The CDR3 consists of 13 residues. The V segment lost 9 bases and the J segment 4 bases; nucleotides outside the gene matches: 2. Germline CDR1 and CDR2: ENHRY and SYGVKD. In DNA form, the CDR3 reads TGTGCCATACTAGCGGGGGGCGCAGATACGCAGTATTTT. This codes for CAILAGGADTQYF.

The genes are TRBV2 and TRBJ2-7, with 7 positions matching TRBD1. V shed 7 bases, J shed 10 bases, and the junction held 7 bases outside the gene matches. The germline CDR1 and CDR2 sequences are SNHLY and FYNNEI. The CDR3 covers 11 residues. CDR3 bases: TGTGCCAGCAAATGGACAGGAGGTCAGTACTTC. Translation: CASKWTGGQYF.

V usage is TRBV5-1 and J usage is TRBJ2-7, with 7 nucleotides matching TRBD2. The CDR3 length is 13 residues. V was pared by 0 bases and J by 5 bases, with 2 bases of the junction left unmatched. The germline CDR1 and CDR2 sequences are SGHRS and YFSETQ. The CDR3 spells CASSLASGDEQYF. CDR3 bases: TGCGCCAGCAGCTTGGCCAGCGGGGACGAGCAGTACTTC.

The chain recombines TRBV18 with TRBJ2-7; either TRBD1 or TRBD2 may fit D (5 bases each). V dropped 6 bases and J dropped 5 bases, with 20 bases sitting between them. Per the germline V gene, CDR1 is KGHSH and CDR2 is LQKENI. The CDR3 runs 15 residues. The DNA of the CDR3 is TGTGCCAGCTCCCTCGGGGCCAAAGTGAGGAACGAGCAGTACTTC. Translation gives CASSLGAKVRNEQYF.

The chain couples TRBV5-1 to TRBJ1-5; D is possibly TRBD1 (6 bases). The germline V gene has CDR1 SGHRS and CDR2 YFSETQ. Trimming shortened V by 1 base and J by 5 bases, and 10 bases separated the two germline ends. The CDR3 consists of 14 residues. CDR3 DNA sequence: TGCGCCAGCAGCTTGCAGGGGCTGGATCAGCCCCAGCATTTT. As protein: CASSLQGLDQPQHF. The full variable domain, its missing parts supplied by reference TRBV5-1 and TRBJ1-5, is KAGVTQTPRYLIKTRGQQVTLSCSPISGHRSVSWYQQTPGQGLQFLFEYFSETQRNKGNFPGRFSGRQFSNSRSEMNVSTLELGDSALYLCASSLQGLDQPQHFGDGTRLSIL.